This T cell receptor (beta chain) was documented in a study of T cell repertoires in cytomegalovirus infection. Study information: Peptides in the study included HLA-C-restricted and HLA-B-restricted CMV epitopes. In public TCR beta signatures, there were indications of both CMV infection and matching HLA type. Study-level results: The cumulative frequency of public TCR beta families identified carriers of CMV plus the relevant HLA. HLA-C-restricted TCR beta clonotypes specific for CMV led the ex vivo response.

Worth noting for this clonotype: The antigen is not known.

Per the germline V gene, CDR1 is SNHLY and CDR2 is FYNNEI. With 5 bases clipped from V and 5 bases from J, the junction kept 7 bases outside the gene matches. This CDR3 has 15 residues. Using its own MiXCR run on the reads, TCRdb lists one record per CDR3 protein. Among 110,000 or so distinct CDR3 sequences, roughly 30% were seen once, and the ten largest hold roughly two fifths. The chain joins TRBV2 to TRBJ2-3; 10 positions match TRBD2. This TCR was recovered from a human donor in good health (CMV status not recorded). Some clones in this sample may be carry-over from other donors' samples. The sample here was CD8+ T cells from cultured PBMCs, taken from culture after CMV antigen stimulation. DNA of the CDR3: TGTGCCAGCAGTACCAGCGGGGGGGCCGTAGATACGCAGTATTTT. It translates to CASSTSGGAVDTQYF.